These 12 T cell receptor beta chains originate from one sample sequenced in a study of PD-1 blockade in classical Hodgkin lymphoma. As for time point: cycle 4 day 1 (C4D1), after more than five weeks of nivolumab. Relapses following autologous stem cell transplantation were seen in all patients, with brentuximab vedotin exposure varying. It was by magnetic negative selection that CD8+ T cells were isolated from thawed PBMCs. Sequenced by immunoSEQ multiplex PCR; TCRdb stores in-frame clones only, minus some. The table includes some 5,000 clones, about 65% detected once. Sequenced material: CD8+ T cells from blood, taken before the fourth cycle of nivolumab. The receptors derive from a human donor with classical Hodgkin lymphoma.

This clone has just a few counts. V usage is TRBV15 and J usage is TRBJ2-7; D is undetermined. Trimming took 3 bases from V and 2 from J, leaving 8 bases between them. Germline values: CDR1 LNHNV, CDR2 YYDKDF (reference sequence). There are 13 residues in the CDR3. The CDR3 protein is CATSRDRTYEQYF. CDR3 in DNA: TGTGCCACCAGCAGGGACCGGACCTACGAGCAGTACTTC.

The rearrangement uses TRBV5-1 and TRBJ2-7, with TRBD1 identical over 7 bases. This CDR3 region has 16 residues. Germline CDR1 is SGHRS and CDR2 is YFSETQ. The V gene end was trimmed by 2 bases and the J gene end by 5 bases; junction bases not matched to a gene: 13. As DNA, the CDR3 is TGCGCCAGCAGCTTATATAACAGGGGCCCCCTCGACGAGCAGTACTTC. Amino acids: CASSLYNRGPLDEQYF.

The chain employs TRBV2 and TRBJ2-7; TRBD1 agrees at 8 bases. CDR3 length: 12 amino acids. CDR1 SNHLY and CDR2 FYNNEI come from the germline V gene. Trimming cost V 8 bases and J 3 bases; bases outside gene matches: 3. DNA of the CDR3: TGTGCCAGCCGGGACAGGAACTACGAGCAGTACTTC. The encoded protein is CASRDRNYEQYF.

The chain carries TRBV6-6 and TRBJ2-1, with 8 positions matching TRBD2. V gave up 2 bases and J gave up 9 bases; unmatched junction bases: 0. Germline V CDR1 and CDR2: MNHNY, SVGAGI (reference sequence). The CDR3 length is 12 residues. CDR3 sequence (DNA): TGTGCCAGCAGTTACCGGGAGGGTGAGCAGTTCTTC. Encoded protein: CASSYREGEQFF.

J is TRBJ2-1 and V is TRBV7-8; D gene unclear. The V gene's germline CDR1 is SGHVS and CDR2 FQNEAQ. CDR3 size: 15 residues. V lost 1 base to trimming and J lost 6 bases, with 13 bases between them. CDR3 residues: CASSLDLLGSNEQFF. In DNA form, the CDR3 reads TGTGCCAGCAGCTTAGACCTTTTAGGGTCCAATGAGCAGTTCTTC.

This clone was detected a few times. The chain carries TRBV13 and TRBJ2-7; D is perhaps TRBD1 or TRBD2 (6 bases each). CDR1 and CDR2 from the germline V gene are PRHDT and FYEKMQ (reference sequence). The CDR3 is 14 amino acids. V was shortened by 4 bases and J by 3 bases, with 13 bases between the two germline ends. CDR3 region: CASSSGAGNYEQYF. The CDR3 DNA is TGTGCCAGCAGCTCGGGGGCAGGAAACTACGAGCAGTACTTC. Full variable domain (outside the CDR3, taken from reference TRBV13 and TRBJ2-7): AAGVIQSPRHLIKEKRETATLKCYPIPRHDTVYWYQQGPGQDPQFLISFYEKMQSDKGSIPDRFSAQQFSDYHSELNMSSLELGDSALYFCASSSGAGNYEQYFGPGTRLTVT.

The gene calls are TRBV7-9 and TRBJ2-7; D is unresolved. CDR1 and CDR2 from the germline V gene are SEHNR and FQNEAQ (reference sequence). V was trimmed by 1 base and J by 6 bases, leaving 7 bases between them. The CDR3 covers 12 residues. The CDR3: CASSLVGFEQYF. The CDR3 DNA reads TGTGCCAGCAGCTTAGTAGGGTTCGAGCAGTACTTC.

This clone has a handful of counts. The chain uses TRBV27 and TRBJ2-3; no reliable D call. Germline-derived CDR1 and CDR2 are MNHEY and SMNVEV (reference sequence). Trimming pared 0 bases from V and 1 base from J, leaving 8 bases between. The CDR3 sequence is 15 residues long. In DNA form, the CDR3 reads TGTGCCAGCAGTTTATCCGGGTCGCGCACAGATACGCAGTATTTT. The encoded protein is CASSLSGSRTDTQYF.

This rearrangement joins TRBV7-7 to TRBJ2-6; the D is unclear. V was cut by 5 bases and J by 5 bases, with 22 bases left in between. The CDR3 covers 18 residues. CDR1 SSHAT and CDR2 FNYEAQ come from the germline V gene (reference sequence). The CDR3 reads CASSGCVVPQSRANVLTF. DNA of the CDR3: TGTGCCAGCAGCGGCTGCGTAGTGCCACAAAGTCGGGCCAACGTCCTGACTTTC.

V and J are TRBV14 and TRBJ2-1, with 10 bases lining up with TRBD1. The CDR3 consists of 17 residues. The V gene's germline CDR1 is SGHDN and CDR2 FVKESK. V shed 4 bases, J shed 5 bases, and the junction held 11 bases outside the gene matches. Here the CDR3 DNA reads TGTGCCAGCAGCCGAGAGAGGACAGGGGGACCCAACAATGAGCAGTTCTTC. As protein: CASSRERTGGPNNEQFF. The complete variable domain, with remaining parts taken from reference TRBV14 and TRBJ2-1, reads EAGVTQFPSHSVIEKGQTVTLRCDPISGHDNLYWYRRVMGKEIKFLLHFVKESKQDESGMPNNRFLAERTGGTYSTLKVQPAELEDSGVYFCASSRERTGGPNNEQFFGPGTRLTVL.

In this sample, this clone turned up a few times. Additional DNA sequences in this sample encode the identical CDR3. The chain employs TRBV27 and TRBJ1-5, with 8 bases lining up with TRBD1. The CDR3 spans 15 residues. V trimming: 3 bases; J trimming: 1 base; junction bases outside the gene matches: 2. CDR1 and CDR2 (germline): MNHEY, SMNVEV (reference sequence). CDR3 sequence: CASSLTGASNQPQHF. The CDR3 coding sequence is TGTGCCAGCAGTTTGACAGGGGCCAGCAATCAGCCCCAGCATTTT.

The rearrangement joins TRBV10-3 to TRBJ1-2; no clear D gene. The germline CDR1 and CDR2 sequences are ENHRY and SYGVKD. The V gene lost 8 bases and the J gene lost 0 bases, with 10 bases spanning the gap. The CDR3 runs to 13 residues. The CDR3 here is CAIDEEANYGYTF. DNA of the CDR3: TGTGCCATCGATGAGGAAGCTAACTATGGCTACACCTTC.